The 21 T cell receptor beta chains reported below all come from one sample, sequenced in a study of T cell repertoires in cytomegalovirus infection. TCRdb redid the calling of the reads with MiXCR, one entry per CDR3 protein. The sample contains some 700,000 distinct CDR3 sequences, about a third of which appear only once. Sequencing was carried out using PBMCs. The receptors come from a human donor in good health (CMV status not recorded). Some clones in this sample may be carry-over from other donors' samples.

This clonotype was picked up one time. J is TRBJ1-4 and V is TRBV20-1, with 10 bases identical to TRBD1. Trimming removed 6 bases from V and 5 bases from J; junction bases left unmatched: 3. This CDR3 has 13 residues. The V gene's germline CDR1 is DFQATT and CDR2 SNEGSKA (reference sequence). As DNA, the CDR3 is TGCAGTGCCAAGGACAGGGGGAATGAAAAACTGTTTTTT. Residues: CSAKDRGNEKLFF.

This clonotype turned up a few times. V is TRBV27 and J is TRBJ2-2, with D perhaps TRBD2 (6 bases). This CDR3 comprises 16 residues. The germline gives CDR1 MNHEY, CDR2 SMNVEV (reference sequence). V gave up 4 bases and J gave up 4 bases, with 16 bases separating them. DNA for the CDR3: TGTGCCAGCAGTTCCCCCCGGGGGTCATTCACCGGGGAGCTGTTTTTT. Its protein product is CASSSPRGSFTGELFF.

The chain is built from TRBV11-3 and TRBJ2-1; 15 nucleotides align to TRBD2. This CDR3 is built from 18 residues. The trim removed 7 bases at V and 2 bases at J, leaving 9 bases unmatched. The germline gives CDR1 SGHNT, CDR2 YENEEA. CDR3 in DNA: TGTGCCAGCATCGGGACTAGCGGGAGGCCTCCTACCTACAATGAGCAGTTCTTC. This translates into CASIGTSGRPPTYNEQFF.

The rearrangement joins TRBV7-8 to TRBJ2-7, with 8 bases aligning to TRBD2. Germline assignment: CDR1 SGHVS and CDR2 FQNEAQ. J gave up 5 bases and V 4 bases, and 7 bases lay outside the gene matches. CDR3 size: 14 residues. Written as DNA, the CDR3 is TGTGCCAGCAGCTCCCTCCGGGGGGGGGACGAGCAGTACTTC. Translation: CASSSLRGGDEQYF.

This chain links TRBV12-3 or TRBV12-4 with TRBJ2-1, with 7 bases aligning to TRBD2. The J segment lost 0 bases and the V segment lost 3 bases, leaving 20 bases of the junction unmatched. The CDR3 is 21 amino acids. The CDR3 here is CASSFEKGLAGARSSYNEQFF. The CDR3 region has the DNA TGTGCCAGCAGTTTTGAGAAAGGGTTAGCGGGTGCCCGATCCTCCTACAATGAGCAGTTCTTC.

This sequence joins TRBV6-5 and TRBJ1-1, with D possibly being TRBD1 (5 bases). The CDR3 is 13 residues long. The germline V gene has CDR1 MNHEY and CDR2 SVGAGI. Trimming removed 5 bases from V and 2 bases from J, with 9 bases in between. CDR3 nucleotide sequence: TGTGCCAGCAGTCGGGGACTTAACACTGAAGCTTTCTTT. It codes for CASSRGLNTEAFF.

This clonotype was detected only a few times. The gene calls are TRBV30 and TRBJ1-1; D is undetermined. The CDR3 loop spans 14 amino acids. Germline CDR1 and CDR2: GTSNPN and SVGIG (reference sequence). Trimming took 0 bases from V and 4 from J, leaving 12 bases between them. The CDR3 sequence is CAWSVGMGITEAFF. DNA of the CDR3: TGTGCCTGGAGTGTTGGGATGGGGATCACTGAAGCTTTCTTT.

This clonotype was seen once. The rearrangement links TRBV29-1 to TRBJ1-1; maybe TRBD1 (6 bases). Trimming cost V 7 bases and J 0 bases, with 12 bases left between them. Germline V gene sequence: CDR1 SQVTM, CDR2 ANQGSEA. The CDR3 totals 13 residues. In DNA form, the CDR3 reads TGCAGCGGACAAACAGGGTTGAACACTGAAGCTTTCTTT. Amino acid sequence: CSGQTGLNTEAFF.

In this sample, this clonotype turned up a few times. The V call is TRBV27, the J call TRBJ1-2; no definite D call. The CDR3 covers 13 residues. Looked up from germline, CDR1 is MNHEY and CDR2 is SMNVEV (reference sequence). With 3 bases removed from V and 4 bases from J, the gap between germline ends came to 9 bases. The CDR3 DNA reads as TGTGCCAGCAGTTTCGGACCTGCCTATGGCTACACCTTC. It encodes CASSFGPAYGYTF.

On this clonotype: The CDR3 carries no conserved terminal phenylalanine or tryptophan, so it likely arises from a read error. The CDR3 region has the DNA TGTGCCAGCAGCTTAAGCCCTCTGGAGCCCCAGTACTTA. Translating gives CASSLSPLEPQYL. V is TRBV7-2 and J is TRBJ2-5, with unresolved D. CDR1 SGHTA and CDR2 FQGNSA come from the germline V gene. This CDR3 is 13 amino acids long. V was pared by 2 bases and J by 9 bases, with 13 bases between.

This chain uses TRBV7-6 with TRBJ1-1; a weak D match, TRBD1 (6 bases). This CDR3 is 15 amino acids long. In germline, CDR1 is SGHVS, CDR2 FNYEAQ. V lost 1 base, J lost 6 bases, and 15 bases lay in between. Written as DNA, the CDR3 is TGTGCCAGCAGCTTAGGTGCCCTCCGGGGGCCTGAAGCTTTCTTT. It yields the protein CASSLGALRGPEAFF.

The CDR3 DNA reads as TGTGCCAGCAGTGAAGCGGGCCCTTATAGCAATCAGCCCCAGCATTTT. Protein product: CASSEAGPYSNQPQHF. The rearrangement links TRBV6-4 to TRBJ1-5; D unresolved. The V end lost 3 bases, the J end lost 0 bases, and 12 bases lay between the germline ends. Germline V CDR1 and CDR2: MRHNA, SNTAGT. CDR3 length: 16 amino acids.

This clonotype was seen ten or more times. V is TRBV7-2 and J is TRBJ2-6; D could derive from TRBD1 or TRBD2 (5 bases each). This CDR3 has 17 residues. Trimming took 5 bases from V and 2 from J, leaving 16 bases between them. The V gene's germline CDR1 is SGHTA and CDR2 FQGNSA. CDR3 protein: CASSRGGTRTGANVLTF. The CDR3 DNA reads as TGTGCCAGCAGCCGGGGTGGGACCCGAACTGGGGCCAACGTCCTGACTTTC.

This clonotype was observed a handful of times. V and J are TRBV27 and TRBJ2-3; 12 bases fit TRBD2. The trim removed 3 bases at V and 5 bases at J, leaving 3 bases unmatched. Germline V gene lookup returns CDR1 MNHEY and CDR2 SMNVEV (reference sequence). The CDR3 consists of 15 residues. Here the CDR3 DNA reads TGTGCCAGCAGTTTGACACTAGCGGGAGGAGATACGCAGTATTTT. Protein sequence: CASSLTLAGGDTQYF.

The rearrangement uses TRBV28 and TRBJ1-5, with D tentatively TRBD1 (5 bases). The CDR3 is 15 amino acids. Germline V lookup: CDR1 MDHEN, CDR2 SYDVKM. V was clipped by 1 base and J by 5 bases, with 12 bases between them. The CDR3 protein is CASSLSGAGHQPQHF. The CDR3, as DNA: TGTGCCAGCAGTTTATCCGGGGCAGGGCATCAGCCCCAGCATTTT.

Regarding this clonotype: One end of the junction is discordant with germline, which a read error may explain. The chain recombines TRBV7-9 with TRBJ1-1, with D possibly TRBD1 on 6 matching bases. This CDR3 is 16 amino acids long. Germline V gene sequence: CDR1 SEHNR, CDR2 FQNEAQ (reference sequence). The CDR3, as DNA: TGTGCCATCAGCTTAGGTCAGGGGCCCCGCGACACTGAAGCTTTCTTT. This translates into CAISLGQGPRDTEAFF.

V usage is TRBV14 and J usage is TRBJ2-3, with 8 nucleotides matching TRBD1. J was trimmed by 11 bases and V by 3 bases; bases with no gene match: 4. The V gene's germline CDR1 is SGHDN and CDR2 FVKESK. The CDR3 consists of 12 residues. The CDR3 here is CASSQTGTGQYF. In DNA, the CDR3 is TGTGCCAGCAGCCAGACCGGGACAGGGCAGTATTTT.

This clonotype was detected only a few times. The chain combines TRBV19 with TRBJ2-2, with 10 bases matching TRBD2. CDR3 length: 19 amino acids. Trimming at V came to 3 bases and at J to 7 bases, leaving 17 bases not matched to a gene. CDR1 LNHDA and CDR2 SQIVND come from the germline V gene (reference sequence). The CDR3 loop is CASSIFTRVSGRHGGELFF. The DNA for the CDR3 is TGTGCCAGTAGTATTTTCACCAGGGTTAGCGGGAGGCATGGCGGGGAGCTGTTTTTT.

This clonotype was counted a few times. The chain recombines TRBV20-1 with TRBJ2-5, with 10 nucleotides matching TRBD1. V dropped 4 bases and J dropped 4; count of bases not matched to a gene: 6. The CDR3 covers 14 residues. CDR1 is DFQATT and CDR2 is SNEGSKA in the germline V gene (reference sequence). In DNA form, the CDR3 reads TGCAGTGCTACAGACAGGGGGCTGGGAGAGACCCAGTACTTC. As protein: CSATDRGLGETQYF.

As to this clonotype: Germline is not matched at one junction end, which may reflect a read error. This rearrangement joins TRBV12-3 or TRBV12-4 to TRBJ2-3; D not certain. The CDR3 spans 12 residues. The CDR3 DNA follows: TGTGCCAGCAGCCGAACGGACCGGGTCGCATCTTTT. It is translated as CASSRTDRVASF.

This clonotype appeared many times. The chain couples TRBV6-1 to TRBJ1-4, with D possibly TRBD1 on 6 matching bases. Germline CDR1 MNHNS, CDR2 SASEGT. V was trimmed by 2 bases and J by 2 bases, leaving 9 bases between them. The CDR3 contains 15 residues. The CDR3 coding sequence is TGTGCCAGCAGTGAATTGCAGGGGACTAATGAAAAACTGTTTTTT. Its translation is CASSELQGTNEKLFF.